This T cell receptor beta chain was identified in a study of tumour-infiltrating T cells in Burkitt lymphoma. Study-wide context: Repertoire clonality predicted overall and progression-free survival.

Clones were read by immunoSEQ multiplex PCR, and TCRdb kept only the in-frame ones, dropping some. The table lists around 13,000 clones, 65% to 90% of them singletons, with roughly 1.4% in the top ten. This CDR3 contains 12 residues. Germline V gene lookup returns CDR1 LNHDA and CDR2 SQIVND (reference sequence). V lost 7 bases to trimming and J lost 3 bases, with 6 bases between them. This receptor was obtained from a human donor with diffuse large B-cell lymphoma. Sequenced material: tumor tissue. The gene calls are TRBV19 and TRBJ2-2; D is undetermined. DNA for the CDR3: TGTGCCAGTAAGAGCTACACCGGGGAGCTGTTTTTT. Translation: CASKSYTGELFF.